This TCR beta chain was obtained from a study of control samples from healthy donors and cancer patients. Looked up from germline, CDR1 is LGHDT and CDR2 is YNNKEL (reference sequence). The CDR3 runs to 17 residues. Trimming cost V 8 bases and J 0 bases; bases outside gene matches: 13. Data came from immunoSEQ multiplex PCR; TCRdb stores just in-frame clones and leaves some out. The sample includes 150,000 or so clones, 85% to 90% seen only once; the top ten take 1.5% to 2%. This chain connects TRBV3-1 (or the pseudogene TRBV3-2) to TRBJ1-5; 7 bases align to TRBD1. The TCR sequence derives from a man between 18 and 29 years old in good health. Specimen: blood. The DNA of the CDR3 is TGTGCCAGCGGGGGGACAGCTACCTCTTATAGCAATCAGCCCCAGCATTTT. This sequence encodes CASGGTATSYSNQPQHF.